The clone carrying this T cell receptor beta chain was detected a few times. Antigen specificity is unknown. Time point meaning: baseline, week 1 (first vaccination visit). Described treatment: pre-vaccination baseline after standard-of-care therapy. Diagnosis in the donors showed new WHO grade 3 or 4 astrocytomas that were IDH1-mutant and ATRX-lost. Germline CDR1 and CDR2: MNHNS and SASEGT. Trimming shortened V by 3 bases and J by 9 bases, and 6 bases separated the two germline ends. The CDR3 has 11 amino acids. These data originate in a study of a mutant IDH1 vaccine in newly diagnosed glioma. Study-wide background: Among treated patients, around 62% were male and 37.5% female, and mean age was about 40 years. Previous care, which was radiotherapy, temozolomide, or both, most often involved both. Notes on the study in general: It was roughly 93% of patients that developed vaccine-induced immune responses.

Some clones are missing from TCRdb's copy, which holds only in-frame ones; the method was immunoSEQ multiplex PCR. The sample holds 85,000 to 100,000 clones, roughly four fifths seen once. This chain connects TRBV6-1 to TRBJ1-5; no firm D call. The sample here was PBMCs, taken from a glioma patient treated with radiotherapy, temozolomide or both. This TCR was sampled from a woman aged 50 to 60 with glioma. The CDR3 region is CASSDGWPQHF. Here the CDR3 DNA reads TGTGCCAGCAGTGATGGTTGGCCCCAGCATTTT.